What follows describes a single TCR beta chain. The sample belongs to a study of technical replicates of blood from a handful of donors. Assay used: immunoSEQ multiplex PCR; TCRdb lists only in-frame clones, some missing. Of about 79,000 clones in the sample, about nine tenths were seen once. Germline V gene sequence: CDR1 SGHTA, CDR2 FQGNSA. This CDR3 has 14 residues. Trimming took 3 bases from V and 2 from J; bases not matched to a gene: 4. The sequenced sample consisted of T cells isolated from PBMCs. This TCR was recovered from a human donor in good health. Some clones in this sample may be carry-over from other donors' samples. V usage is TRBV7-2 and J usage is TRBJ2-7; 7 bases match TRBD1. DNA of the CDR3: TGTGCCAGCAGCTTCTCAGGGGGACCCTACGAGCAGTACTTC. This gives the protein CASSFSGGPYEQYF.